Listed here are 21 T cell receptor beta chains from one sample, sequenced in a study of cytomegalovirus exposure and HLA in healthy donors. The PCR ran on 60 Vbeta and 13 Jbeta primers. TCRdb's table, derived via immunoSEQ multiplex PCR, lists solely in-frame clones and lacks some. Of approximately 240,000 clones in the sample, around 80% were seen once. Material for sequencing was PBMCs. These receptors originate from a woman in her thirties or forties in good health and CMV-seronegative.

In DNA, the CDR3 is TGTGCCAGTAGTCCGGCAGCGGGCCCCTACGAGCAGTACTTC. Translating gives CASSPAAGPYEQYF. V is TRBV19 and J is TRBJ2-5; maybe TRBD2 (6 bases). The DNA end favors TRBJ2-7, so the J call may be wrong. This CDR3 contains 14 residues. The germline gives CDR1 LNHDA, CDR2 SQIVND (reference sequence).

The rearrangement joins TRBV5-4 to TRBJ2-1; 10 nucleotides match TRBD2. The CDR3 covers 15 residues. Germline V gene data show CDR1 as SGHNT and CDR2 as YYREEE (reference sequence). The J segment lost 7 bases and the V segment lost 4 bases, leaving 8 bases of the junction unmatched. CDR3 nucleotides: TGTGCCAGCAGCCTGAGCGGGGGGGCCGGTAATGAGCAGTTCTTC. The encoded protein is CASSLSGGAGNEQFF. Full variable domain (outside the CDR3, taken from reference TRBV5-4 and TRBJ2-1): ETGVTQSPTHLIKTRGQQVTLRCSSQSGHNTVSWYQQALGQGPQFIFQYYREEENGRGNFPPRFSGLQFPNYSSELNVNALELDDSALYLCASSLSGGAGNEQFFGPGTRLTVL.

The CDR3 spells CASSRTVNEKLFF. Here the CDR3 DNA reads TGCGCCAGCAGCCGGACAGTTAATGAAAAACTGTTTTTT. The gene calls are TRBV5-1 and TRBJ1-4, with TRBD1 as a possible D gene (6 bases). The CDR3 is made up of 13 amino acids. V was cut by 4 bases and J by 4 bases, with 8 bases left in between. Germline CDR1 is SGHRS and CDR2 is YFSETQ.

The chain carries TRBV5-1 and TRBJ1-2; TRBD1 matches 9 bases. V was pared by 2 bases and J by 6 bases, with 5 bases of the junction left unmatched. CDR3 size: 14 residues. Germline loops: CDR1 SGHRS, CDR2 YFSETQ. Here the CDR3 reads CASSFRTGDDGYTF. The DNA of the CDR3 is TGCGCCAGCAGCTTTCGGACAGGGGACGATGGCTACACCTTC.

In regard to this clone: Germline is not matched at one junction end, which may reflect a read error. The chain employs TRBV30 and TRBJ1-2; possible D gene TRBD1, 5 bases. The CDR3 has 14 amino acids. Per germline, CDR1 GTSNPN and CDR2 SVGIG (reference sequence). For the CDR3, the DNA is TGTGCCTGGAGTGTACTGGGGCTCCGATGTGGCTACCCCTTC. Translation gives CAWSVLGLRCGYPF. The whole variable domain, filled in from reference TRBV30 and TRBJ1-2, reads SQTIHQWPATLVQPVGSPLSLECTVEGTSNPNLYWYRQAAGRGLQLLFYSVGIGQISSEVPQNLSASRPQDRQFILSSKKLLLSDSGFYLCAWSVLGLRCGYPFGSGTRLTVV.

CDR3 DNA sequence: TGTGCCAGCAGTTACCGGTTACAGCAGTACTTC. Protein product: CASSYRLQQYF. The chain has TRBV6-5 and TRBJ2-7; D gene ambiguous. The length of the CDR3 is 11 residues. Germline V lookup: CDR1 MNHEY, CDR2 SVGAGI. The ends were cut back, 2 bases at V and 8 bases at J, with 7 bases in the middle.

The chain is built from TRBV7-9 and TRBJ2-7; D may be TRBD1 (5 bases). Trimming shortened V by 4 bases and J by 7 bases, and 17 bases separated the two germline ends. CDR3 length: 14 residues. Germline assignment: CDR1 SEHNR and CDR2 FQNEAQ (reference sequence). The CDR3 DNA follows: TGTGCCAGCAGCTCTAAAGGGGCTGGGCGAGAGCAGTACTTC. This encodes CASSSKGAGREQYF.

The chain has TRBV5-6 and TRBJ1-4, with TRBD1 identical over 7 bases. CDR1 is SGHDT and CDR2 is YYEEEE in the germline V gene. There are 14 residues in the CDR3. V shed 2 bases, J shed 8 bases, and the junction held 6 bases outside the gene matches. The chain's CDR3 is CASSFRGFTEKLFF. CDR3 nucleotides: TGTGCCAGCAGCTTCAGGGGGTTTACAGAAAAACTGTTTTTT.

V usage is TRBV5-1 and J usage is TRBJ1-1; D gene ambiguous. The ends were cut back, 8 bases at V and 4 bases at J, with 15 bases in the middle. The CDR3 covers 13 residues. Germline V gives CDR1 SGHRS, CDR2 YFSETQ. In nucleotides, the CDR3 is TGCGCCAGTAATCAGCAAGGAGCCACTGAAGCTTTCTTT. Protein product: CASNQQGATEAFF.

The chain links TRBV30 to TRBJ2-4, with 8 bases identical to TRBD2. Germline values: CDR1 GTSNPN, CDR2 SVGIG (reference sequence). This CDR3 is built from 12 residues. CDR3 protein: CARGGPENIQYF. The DNA for the CDR3 is TGTGCTCGGGGGGGGCCCGAAAACATTCAGTACTTC. The full variable domain, rest sourced from reference TRBV30 and TRBJ2-4, is SQTIHQWPATLVQPVGSPLSLECTVEGTSNPNLYWYRQAAGRGLQLLFYSVGIGQISSEVPQNLSASRPQDRQFILSSKKLLLSDSGFYLCARGGPENIQYFGAGTRLSVL.

The chain carries TRBV15 and TRBJ2-5; D perhaps matches TRBD1 (6 bases). With the DNA end fitting TRBJ2-7 better, the J assignment may be wrong. This CDR3 has 13 amino acids. Germline V gene data show CDR1 as LNHNV and CDR2 as YYDKDF (reference sequence). CDR3: CATSRDRNYEQYF. In DNA form, the CDR3 reads TGTGCCACCAGCAGGGACAGAAACTACGAGCAGTACTTC.

In the case of this clone: In the same sample, other DNA sequences code for this CDR3. The chain couples TRBV20-1 to TRBJ2-5; D not resolved. CDR3 size: 10 residues. With 3 bases removed from V and 5 bases from J, the gap between germline ends came to 4 bases. The germline V gene encodes CDR1 DFQATT and CDR2 SNEGSKA (reference sequence). The CDR3 DNA reads as TGCAGTGCTAGTGGCGAGACCCAGTACTTC. Translation: CSASGETQYF.

The chain joins TRBV7-3 to TRBJ1-2; 10 positions agree with TRBD1. CDR3 length equals 16 residues. Trimming took 5 bases from V and 8 from J; bases not matched to a gene: 14. Germline V gives CDR1 SGHTA, CDR2 FQGTGA. The CDR3 reads CASSPQTGGRVEGYTF. As DNA, the CDR3 is TGTGCCAGCAGCCCTCAGACAGGGGGCCGTGTCGAAGGCTACACCTTC.

The rearrangement joins TRBV12-5 to TRBJ1-2; tentative D call: TRBD1 (6 bases). CDR1 and CDR2 from the germline V gene are LGHNT and FRNRAP. V dropped 2 bases and J dropped 6 bases, with 16 bases sitting between them. The CDR3 is 15 residues long. CDR3 sequence reads: CASGLRSGGDHGYTF. The CDR3 coding sequence is TGTGCTAGTGGTTTGAGGTCGGGGGGCGATCATGGCTACACCTTC.

In regard to this clone: Without the conserved terminal phenylalanine or tryptophan, this CDR3 likely stems from a read error. The V and J genes are TRBV2 and TRBJ1-5; the match to TRBD1 covers 8 bases. CDR1 is SNHLY, CDR2 FYNNEI, per germline. CDR3 size: 14 residues. V was pared by 10 bases and J by 7 bases, with 12 bases of the junction left unmatched. The CDR3 DNA reads as TGTGCCACCGTCTCGGGACAGGCCAGGCAGCCCCAGCATCTT. It encodes CATVSGQARQPQHL.

The chain is built from TRBV30 and TRBJ1-2, with D possibly matching TRBD1 (5 bases). The germline CDR1 and CDR2 sequences are GTSNPN and SVGIG (reference sequence). Trimming pared 2 bases from V and 4 bases from J, leaving 11 bases between. The CDR3 runs to 13 residues. CDR3 in amino acids: CAWSPQGTYGYTF. DNA of the CDR3: TGTGCCTGGAGTCCCCAGGGTACCTATGGCTACACCTTC. Supplemented by reference TRBV30 and TRBJ1-2, the full variable domain reads SQTIHQWPATLVQPVGSPLSLECTVEGTSNPNLYWYRQAAGRGLQLLFYSVGIGQISSEVPQNLSASRPQDRQFILSSKKLLLSDSGFYLCAWSPQGTYGYTFGSGTRLTVV.

The chain has TRBV7-9 and TRBJ2-7; D unclear. Deletions cut 4 bases from V and 3 bases from J, with 4 bases between. Germline assignment: CDR1 SEHNR and CDR2 FQNEAQ (reference sequence). This CDR3 is built from 11 residues. The chain's CDR3 is CASSSFYEQYF. CDR3 DNA sequence: TGTGCCAGCAGCTCCTTCTACGAGCAGTACTTC. Together with reference TRBV7-9 and TRBJ2-7, the CDR3 gives the full variable domain: DTGVSQNPRHKITKRGQNVTFRCDPISEHNRLYWYRQTLGQGPEFLTYFQNEAQLEKSRLLSDRFSAERPKGSFSTLEIQRTEQGDSAMYLCASSSFYEQYFGPGTRLTVT.

V gene TRBV19 combines with J gene TRBJ2-7; D might be TRBD1 (6 bases). The CDR3 length is 14 residues. CDR1 and CDR2 from the germline V gene are LNHDA and SQIVND (reference sequence). V was cut by 3 bases and J by 2 bases, with 11 bases left in between. CDR3 in DNA: TGTGCCAGTAGTATCTCGACAGGTACCTACGAGCAGTACTTC. Its protein product is CASSISTGTYEQYF.

The rearrangement joins TRBV7-9 to TRBJ1-6, with D possibly matching TRBD1 (5 bases). CDR1 is SEHNR and CDR2 is FQNEAQ in the germline V gene (reference sequence). The CDR3 covers 16 residues. V lost 2 bases and J 7 bases, leaving 15 bases between the germline ends. The CDR3 DNA is TGTGCCAGCAGCTTAACGGCGCGCAGGGCCAATTCACCCCTCCACTTT. Protein product: CASSLTARRANSPLHF.

J is TRBJ1-4 and V is TRBV11-2, with 10 bases that match TRBD1. Per germline, CDR1 SGHAT and CDR2 FQNNGV. CDR3 size: 14 residues. The ends lost 6 bases at V and 7 bases at J; junction bases unmatched: 5. The CDR3 DNA reads as TGTGCCAGCAGTTGGGACAGGGGAGGTGAAAAACTGTTTTTT. Translated: CASSWDRGGEKLFF.

V gene TRBV7-8 combines with J gene TRBJ2-3; 7 bases map to TRBD1. The CDR3 sequence is 12 residues long. The V gene end was trimmed by 3 bases and the J gene end by 6 bases; junction bases not matched to a gene: 0. Per the germline V gene, CDR1 is SGHVS and CDR2 is FQNEAQ. CDR3 bases: TGTGCCAGCAGCTTGACAGGGGATACGCAGTATTTT. This encodes CASSLTGDTQYF.